Listed below are T cell receptor beta chains from one sample, sequenced in a study of blood T cells in healthy people across ages. One entry per CDR3 protein results from TCRdb running MiXCR on the 5' RACE reads. Of roughly 2 million distinct CDR3 sequences listed, 49% are singletons. Sequenced material: blood. Receptors originate from a woman aged 40 to 55 in good health. Both conserved end residues are part of each CDR3. D genes are given only for firm matches. Size is stated for part of the rows, as once, few or many counts, or as a class when the clone is expanded.

abundance	v_gene	j_gene	d_gene	CDR3aa	CDR3nt
.	TRBV7-9	TRBJ2-1	TRBD1	CASSSQDRSLRGEQFF	TGTGCCAGCAGCTCGCAGGACAGGTCCCTTCGTGGTGAGCAGTTCTTC
.	TRBV7-9	TRBJ1-1	.	CASSPRTPVVTEAFF	TGTGCCAGCAGCCCAAGAACCCCGGTGGTCACTGAAGCTTTCTTT
few	TRBV20-1	TRBJ2-5	.	CSATSGAAAETQYF	TGCAGTGCCACATCAGGGGCGGCGGCAGAGACCCAGTACTTC
few	TRBV7-3	TRBJ2-1	TRBD2	CASSQGLAGGLHNEQFF	TGTGCCAGCAGCCAGGGTCTGGCGGGGGGGCTCCACAATGAGCAGTTCTTC
.	TRBV6-6	TRBJ2-2	.	CASSPPRGAEGELFF	TGTGCCAGCAGCCCTCCCCGGGGCGCAGAGGGGGAGCTGTTTTTT
.	TRBV7-2	TRBJ2-1	.	CASSLRPDNEQFF	TGTGCCAGCAGCTTAAGGCCAGACAATGAGCAGTTCTTC
few	TRBV25-1	TRBJ2-3	.	CASRQGWGDTDTQYF	TGTGCCAGCAGACAGGGATGGGGCGACACAGATACGCAGTATTTT
.	TRBV7-7	TRBJ2-5	.	CASSPGRSETQYF	TGTGCTAGCAGCCCGGGACGCTCGGAGACCCAGTACTTC
few	TRBV4-1	TRBJ1-5	.	CASSQEPQGPNQPQHF	TGCGCCAGCAGCCAAGAGCCTCAAGGTCCCAATCAGCCCCAGCATTTT
.	TRBV27	TRBJ2-3	.	CASSSGWMATQYF	TGTGCCAGCAGTTCTGGGTGGATGGCTACGCAGTACTTT
.	TRBV12-3/TRBV12-4	TRBJ1-5	.	CASSLQEGVQPQHF	TGTGCCAGCAGTTTACAAGAGGGGGTGCAGCCCCAGCATTTT
few	TRBV6-5	TRBJ2-6	.	CASNQAGGGGANVLTF	TGTGCCAGCAACCAGGCAGGGGGAGGTGGGGCCAACGTCCTGACTTTC